Listed below are T cell receptor beta chains from one sample, sequenced in a study of tumor and adjacent non-tumor tissue in lung cancer. A single record per CDR3 protein comes from TCRdb applying MiXCR to the multiplex PCR reads. The sample consists of approximately 76,000 distinct CDR3 sequences, less than 75% of them appearing once. Material for sequencing was lung tumor tissue. These TCRs come from a woman in her 70s with non-small cell lung cancer. Both conserved end residues are part of each CDR3. The D gene is left open where the match is weak. Size is omitted from some rows. Given values are once, few, many or a class for expanded clones.

size,J,V,D,DNA,CDR3
NA,TRBJ2-4,TRBV29-1,NA,TGCAACGTGCAGGGAACCCAAAACATTCAGTACTTC,CNVQGTQNIQYF
NA,TRBJ2-3,TRBV20-1,TRBD2,TGTAGTGCTAGCGGTAGCACAAATACGCAGTATTTT,CSASGSTNTQYF
many,TRBJ1-4,TRBV5-1,NA,TGCGCCAGTTCACCCGATAGGACGACTAATGAAAAACTGTTTTTT,CASSPDRTTNEKLFF
NA,TRBJ1-1,TRBV29-1,NA,TGCAGTGTTACCATGGACAGAATGAACACTGAAGCTCTCTTT,CSVTMDRMNTEALF
NA,TRBJ2-3,TRBV6-2/TRBV6-3,NA,TGTGCCGGCAGTTTCACCTCGTCTAGAGATAGGCAGTATTTT,CAGSFTSSRDRQYF
NA,TRBJ1-1,TRBV18,NA,TGTGCCAGCTCATTAGACATGAACACTGAAGCTTTCTTT,CASSLDMNTEAFF
NA,TRBJ2-5,TRBV10-3,NA,TGTGTCATTAGTGGACCAGGGGAGACCCAGTACTTC,CVISGPGETQYF
NA,TRBJ2-5,TRBV20-1,NA,TGCAGTGTCTCGACTGGGTGGGGGACCCATTGCTTC,CSVSTGWGTHCF
few,TRBJ2-1,TRBV18,NA,TGTGCCAGCTCACCATTGACAGAGTACAATGAGCAGTTCTTC,CASSPLTEYNEQFF
NA,TRBJ2-5,TRBV29-1,TRBD2,TGCAGTGTTGATGGACTAGACAAGCGGCAAGAGACCCAGTACTTC,CSVDGLDKRQETQYF
NA,TRBJ2-7,TRBV21-1,NA,TGTGCATGCAGCGCCGGGGACGAACAGGGGAACTACGAGCAGTACTTC,CACSAGDEQGNYEQYF
NA,TRBJ2-1,TRBV12-3/TRBV12-4,TRBD2,TGTGCCTGCAGTTTCGGGACTAGCGGGAGGATTGAGCAGTTTTTC,CACSFGTSGRIEQFF
NA,TRBJ1-2,TRBV10-3,NA,TGTGCCATCAGTGCCGGGGCAGACTATGGCTACACCTTC,CAISAGADYGYTF
NA,TRBJ1-5,TRBV12-3/TRBV12-4,NA,TGTGCCAGCAGTTTGGGGGCCATGGGGGGGCGATCAGCCCCAGCATTT,CASSLGAMGGRSAPAF
NA,TRBJ2-2,TRBV12-3/TRBV12-4,NA,TGTGCCAGCAGCCTAAACAGGGCTGGGGAGCTGTTTTTT,CASSLNRAGELFF
many,TRBJ1-5,TRBV24-1,TRBD1,TGTGCCACCAGTGACCGATACGCCCGGACAGGTTCAGGGCAGCCCCAGCATTTT,CATSDRYARTGSGQPQHF
NA,TRBJ2-7,TRBV4-2,NA,TGTGCTAGCAGCCAAGACCCGGGAGTGACAGGGCTAAACGAGCAGTACTTC,CASSQDPGVTGLNEQYF
NA,TRBJ2-3,TRBV4-1,NA,TGCGCCAGCAGCAAAGGGCGGATTATCACAGATACGCAGTATTTT,CASSKGRIITDTQYF
NA,TRBJ1-2,TRBV10-3,NA,TGTGCCATCACAGGTGTAGGGTCCGGTGGCTACACCTTC,CAITGVGSGGYTF
few,TRBJ2-1,TRBV7-9,NA,TGTGCCAGCACCCAATCCCAGGGCGGTGAGCAGTTCTTC,CASTQSQGGEQFF